Listed below are T cell receptor beta chains from one sample, sequenced in a study of blood T cell repertoires in COVID-19. Using immunoSEQ multiplex PCR, the repertoire was profiled, and TCRdb retains in-frame clones only, with some absent. Seen here are over 250,000 clones, around 87% observed once, and the top ten hold 2% to 2.5%. The sample comprised peripheral blood. These receptors all stem from a woman between 50 and 59 years old with acute or convalescent COVID-19. Both conserved end residues are part of each CDR3. The D gene is left open where the match is weak. Where a row states a size, it is once, few, many or the class of an expanded clone; other rows omit it.

D gene: -
V gene: TRBV6-1
J gene: TRBJ1-1
clone size: -
CDR3 DNA: TGTGCCAGCAGTGAAGCAGGGGAAGGTGAAGCTTTCTTT
CDR3 protein: CASSEAGEGEAFF

D gene: TRBD1
V gene: TRBV5-6
J gene: TRBJ1-4
clone size: -
CDR3 DNA: TGTGCCAGCAGCTCGACAGGGGGCGCAGGGGAAAAACTGTTTTTT
CDR3 protein: CASSSTGGAGEKLFF

D gene: TRBD2
V gene: TRBV7-7
J gene: TRBJ2-1
clone size: -
CDR3 DNA: TGTGCCAGCAGCCAGGGACTAGCTTCCTACAATGAGCAGTTCTTC
CDR3 protein: CASSQGLASYNEQFF

D gene: TRBD2
V gene: TRBV24-1
J gene: TRBJ2-1
clone size: -
CDR3 DNA: TGTGCCACCAGTGATTTGCAACTAGCGGAGCAGTTCTTC
CDR3 protein: CATSDLQLAEQFF

D gene: -
V gene: TRBV21-1
J gene: TRBJ2-7
clone size: -
CDR3 DNA: TGTGCTCGGGGGGACAGGGAGTCCGACGAGCAGTACTTC
CDR3 protein: CARGDRESDEQYF

D gene: TRBD2
V gene: TRBV29-1
J gene: TRBJ2-1
clone size: -
CDR3 DNA: TGCAGCGTTGGGGGTCTAGCGGGAGGGTATGGCGCGTTCTTC
CDR3 protein: CSVGGLAGGYGAFF

D gene: -
V gene: TRBV7-2
J gene: TRBJ2-7
clone size: -
CDR3 DNA: TGTGCCAGCACCCTCAAAGGAGCCTACGAGCAGTACTTC
CDR3 protein: CASTLKGAYEQYF

D gene: -
V gene: TRBV6-2/TRBV6-3
J gene: TRBJ2-7
clone size: -
CDR3 DNA: TGTGCCAGCAGTTTAGCAGTAAACTTCTACGAGCAGTACTTC
CDR3 protein: CASSLAVNFYEQYF

D gene: TRBD2
V gene: TRBV7-9
J gene: TRBJ2-5
clone size: -
CDR3 DNA: TGTGCCAGCAGCTCCAGCGGGAGTGAGACCCAGTACTTC
CDR3 protein: CASSSSGSETQYF

D gene: TRBD2
V gene: TRBV19
J gene: TRBJ2-3
clone size: few
CDR3 DNA: TGTGCCAGTAGTCCCCATAGCGGGAGGGCCAAAGATACGCAGTATTTT
CDR3 protein: CASSPHSGRAKDTQYF

D gene: TRBD2
V gene: TRBV6-2/TRBV6-3
J gene: TRBJ2-2
clone size: -
CDR3 DNA: TGTGCCAGCAGTTACGGCGGGGGAACGAACACCGGGGAGCTGTTTTTT
CDR3 protein: CASSYGGGTNTGELFF

D gene: TRBD1
V gene: TRBV10-3
J gene: TRBJ1-5
clone size: -
CDR3 DNA: TGTGCCATCAGCCGGACAGGGGACAATCAGCCCCAGCATTTT
CDR3 protein: CAISRTGDNQPQHF

D gene: -
V gene: TRBV28
J gene: TRBJ2-1
clone size: -
CDR3 DNA: TGTGCCAGCAGGAGGGGGATGGTTTGGTTCTTC
CDR3 protein: CASRRGMVWFF

D gene: TRBD1
V gene: TRBV10-2
J gene: TRBJ1-1
clone size: -
CDR3 DNA: TGCGCCAGCATTCCCCTCCGGGACAGGGGGCTTGTAAACACTGAAGCTTTCTTT
CDR3 protein: CASIPLRDRGLVNTEAFF

D gene: -
V gene: TRBV4-1
J gene: TRBJ1-4
clone size: -
CDR3 DNA: TGCGCCAGCAGCCAAGAAGAAGGAATCAGACAGGACGAAGGGAAACTGTTTTTT
CDR3 protein: CASSQEEGIRQDEGKLFF